The clone carrying this T cell receptor beta chain has only a few counts. The data belong to a study of OX40 agonist ivuxolimab in advanced cancers. Here immunoSEQ multiplex PCR was the method, and the copy in TCRdb shows in-frame clones only, minus some. This sample has 70,000 to 90,000 clones; 70% to 90% occur once, and the top ten carry under 2%. The V end was cut by 1 base, the J end by 6 bases, with 3 bases between. Germline assignment: CDR1 MNHNS and CDR2 SASEGT. The CDR3 runs 11 residues. Sequencing was performed on CD4+ or CD8+ T cells sorted from blood, taken in a trial of the OX40 agonist ivuxolimab. This chain connects TRBV6-1 to TRBJ1-2; D is unresolved. This receptor was identified in an adult with an advanced solid tumor such as melanoma, head and neck, liver or kidney cancer. CDR3 sequence reads: CASSEEDGYTF. The DNA for the CDR3 is TGTGCCAGCAGTGAAGAGGATGGCTACACCTTC.